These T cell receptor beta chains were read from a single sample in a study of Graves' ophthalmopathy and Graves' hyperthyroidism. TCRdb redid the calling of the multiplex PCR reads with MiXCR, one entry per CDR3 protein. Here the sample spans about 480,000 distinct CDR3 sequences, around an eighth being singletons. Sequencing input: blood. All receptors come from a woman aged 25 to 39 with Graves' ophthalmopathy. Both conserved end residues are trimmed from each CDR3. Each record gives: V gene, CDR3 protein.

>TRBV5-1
ASSLVFRQGDYTGELF
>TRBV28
ASSPNHNYGYT
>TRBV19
ASSMIDRPNSPLH
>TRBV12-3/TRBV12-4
ASSFPRGYSYEQY
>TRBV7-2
ASSWAGSGGEAF
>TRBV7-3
ASSLASGPWETQY
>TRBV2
ASQGYYEQY
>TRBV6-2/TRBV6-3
ASSPRTGAGTKNIQY
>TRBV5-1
ASSLDDPTGDAF
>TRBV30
AWSPGAGITGELF
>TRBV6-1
ASSEGVWTVNYGYT
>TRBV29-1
SVRDRGRQETQY
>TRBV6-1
ASGVETQY
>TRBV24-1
ATSEGGTVQETQY
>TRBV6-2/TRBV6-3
ASFGGYDQY
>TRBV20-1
SGGRDRALEQY
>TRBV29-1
SVEAVKGPSGNTIY
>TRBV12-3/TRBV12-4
ASRPVSGSGETQY
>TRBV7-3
ASSLGPGETQY
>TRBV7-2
ASSLDRKYEQY
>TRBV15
ATSGRPGRWNTEAF
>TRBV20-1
SALNRGAGELF
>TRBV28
ASSSNRVSNQPQH
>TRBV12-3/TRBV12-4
ASSSTPRGENYGYT
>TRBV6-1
ASTRDRDLSTGELF
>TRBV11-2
ASSSPKARMNTEAF
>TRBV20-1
SATQGYNSPLH
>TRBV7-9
ASSYGQGVYGYT
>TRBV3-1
ASSQAVYEQY
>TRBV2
ASTDREPYVGY
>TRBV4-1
ASSQPPLGAYEQY
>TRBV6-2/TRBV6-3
ASSRGTSRAF
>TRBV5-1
ASSLEASYEQY
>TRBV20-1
SARWGANQPQH
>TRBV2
ASSVLFGWVPDSSYEQY
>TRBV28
ASRWTGRINGYT
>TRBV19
ASSLGAGTRNQPQH
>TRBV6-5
ASSYSVQPYGYT
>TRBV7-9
ASSYRGEGGYEQY
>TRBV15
ATSRRTEQIINNSPLH
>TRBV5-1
ASSWTSGYQETQY
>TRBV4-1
ASSRKALTGTQENTEAF
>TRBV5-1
ASSLEWGEQF
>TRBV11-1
ASSLKINQPQH
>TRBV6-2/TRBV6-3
ASSYAGLYEQY
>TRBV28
ASSLLAASSYNEQF
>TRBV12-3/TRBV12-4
ASSRTHEQY
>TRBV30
AWNSGDQPQH
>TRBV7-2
ASSFSGKIYEQY
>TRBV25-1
ASSEWGMNTEAF
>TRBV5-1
ASSSGLTQY
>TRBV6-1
ASSGTGTNTGELF
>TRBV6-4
ASRQRQGIGELF
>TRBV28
ASSPVAEMNTEAF
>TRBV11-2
ASSLTSTETQY
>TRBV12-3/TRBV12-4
ASAPIPRLGSGYT
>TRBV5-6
ASRSQDTEAF
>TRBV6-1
ASTGEGPQETQY